This TCR beta chain comes out of a study of OX40 agonist ivuxolimab in advanced cancers. Patients with a history of autoimmune disease or on systemic immunosuppression were excluded. Sequenced by immunoSEQ multiplex PCR; TCRdb stores in-frame clones only, minus some. In the table there are some 19,000 clones, under 90% of which are singletons. Study conclusions and caveats: Both blood CD4+ and CD8+ T cells showed clonal growth by week 6 at 0.1 to 3.0 mg/kg. CD4+ T cells averaged fewer expanded clones than CD8+ T cells.

About this clone: What it binds is not known.

Sample: CD4+ or CD8+ T cells sorted from blood, taken in a trial of the OX40 agonist ivuxolimab. This receptor was obtained from an adult with an advanced solid tumor such as melanoma, head and neck, liver or kidney cancer.

The CDR3: CSASYGYTF. In DNA, the CDR3 is TGCAGTGCAAGCTATGGCTACACCTTC. The chain uses TRBV20-1 and TRBJ1-2; D is unclear. This CDR3 comprises 9 residues. The V end lost 6 bases, the J end lost 4 bases, and 3 bases lay between the germline ends. Germline CDR1 is DFQATT and CDR2 is SNEGSKA (reference sequence).